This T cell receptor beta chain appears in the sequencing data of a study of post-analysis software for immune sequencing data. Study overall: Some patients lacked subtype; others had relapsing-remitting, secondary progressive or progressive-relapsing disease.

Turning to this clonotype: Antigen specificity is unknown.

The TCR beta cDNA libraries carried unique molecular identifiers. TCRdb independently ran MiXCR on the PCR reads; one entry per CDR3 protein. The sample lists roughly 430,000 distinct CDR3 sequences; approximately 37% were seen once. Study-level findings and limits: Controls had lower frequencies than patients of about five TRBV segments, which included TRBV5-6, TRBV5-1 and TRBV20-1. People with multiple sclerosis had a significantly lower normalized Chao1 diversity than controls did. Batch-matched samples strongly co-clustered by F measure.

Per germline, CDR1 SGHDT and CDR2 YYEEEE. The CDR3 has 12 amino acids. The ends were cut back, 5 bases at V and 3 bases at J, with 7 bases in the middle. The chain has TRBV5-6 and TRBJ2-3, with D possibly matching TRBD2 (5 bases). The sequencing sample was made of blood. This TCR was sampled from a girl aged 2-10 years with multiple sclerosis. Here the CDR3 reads CASRWETDTQYF. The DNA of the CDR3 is TGTGCCAGCAGATGGGAGACAGATACGCAGTATTTT.